This T cell receptor (beta chain) comes out of a study of blood T cell repertoires in COVID-19. As for the study in general: The cDNA or gDNA used as material had been derived from T cells, B-cell-depleted T cells, or PBMCs.

As handled by the study authors: Amplifying reference gene primers gave estimates of nucleated cell counts. Assay used: immunoSEQ multiplex PCR; TCRdb lists only in-frame clones, some missing. Clone size and V and J calls were adopted from that table, with D and trimming inferred from the DNA. The table records 300,000 to 400,000 clones, approximately 90% of them present only once. This CDR3 comprises 15 residues. Per the germline V gene, CDR1 is LGHNT and CDR2 is FRNRAP. V gave up 1 base and J gave up 4 bases, with 13 bases separating them. This TCR was recovered from a woman between 18 and 29 years old who had recovered from COVID-19. This sequence joins TRBV12-5 and TRBJ2-5, with a tentative D call TRBD2 (6 bases). Sequences were obtained from PBMCs or T cells enriched from blood (not recorded which). CDR3 sequence reads: CASGLEGRRGETQYF. The CDR3 DNA reads as TGTGCTAGTGGTTTGGAGGGCCGGAGGGGAGAGACCCAGTACTTC.